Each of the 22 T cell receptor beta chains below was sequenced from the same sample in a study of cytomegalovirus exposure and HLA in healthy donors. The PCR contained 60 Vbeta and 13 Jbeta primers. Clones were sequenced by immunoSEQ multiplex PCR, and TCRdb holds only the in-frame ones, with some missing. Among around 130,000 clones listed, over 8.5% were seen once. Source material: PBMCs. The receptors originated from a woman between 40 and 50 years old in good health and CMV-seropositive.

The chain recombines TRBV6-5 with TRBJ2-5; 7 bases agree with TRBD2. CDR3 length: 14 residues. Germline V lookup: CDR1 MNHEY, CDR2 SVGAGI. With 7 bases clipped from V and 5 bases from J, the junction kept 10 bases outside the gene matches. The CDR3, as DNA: TGTGCCAGCACTTCGTTTGGGGGAGGGGAGACCCAGTACTTC. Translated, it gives CASTSFGGGETQYF.

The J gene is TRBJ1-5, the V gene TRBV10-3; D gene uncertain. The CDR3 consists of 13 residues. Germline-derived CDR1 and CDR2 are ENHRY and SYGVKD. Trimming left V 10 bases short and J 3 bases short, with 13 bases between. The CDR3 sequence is CASNSVYNQPQHF. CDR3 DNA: TGTGCCAGTAACAGTGTATACAATCAGCCCCAGCATTTT.

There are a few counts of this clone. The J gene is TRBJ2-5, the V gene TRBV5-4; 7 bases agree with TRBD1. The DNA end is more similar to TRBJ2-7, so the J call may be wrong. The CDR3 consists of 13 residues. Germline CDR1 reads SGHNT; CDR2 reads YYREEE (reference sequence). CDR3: CASSLTGAGEQYF. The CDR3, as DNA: TGTGCCAGCAGCTTGACAGGGGCCGGCGAGCAGTACTTC.

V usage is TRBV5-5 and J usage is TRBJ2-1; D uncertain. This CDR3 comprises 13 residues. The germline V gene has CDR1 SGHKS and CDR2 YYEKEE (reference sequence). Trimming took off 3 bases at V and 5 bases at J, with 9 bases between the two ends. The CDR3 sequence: CASSYGADNEQFF. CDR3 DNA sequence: TGTGCCAGCAGCTATGGAGCCGACAATGAGCAGTTCTTC.

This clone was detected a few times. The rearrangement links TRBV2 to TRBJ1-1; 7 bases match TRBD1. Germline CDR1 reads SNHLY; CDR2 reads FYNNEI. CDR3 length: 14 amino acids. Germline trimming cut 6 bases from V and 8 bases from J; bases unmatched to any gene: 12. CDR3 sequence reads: CASRRTGPLPEAFF. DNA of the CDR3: TGTGCCAGCAGACGGACAGGCCCGCTACCGGAAGCTTTCTTT.

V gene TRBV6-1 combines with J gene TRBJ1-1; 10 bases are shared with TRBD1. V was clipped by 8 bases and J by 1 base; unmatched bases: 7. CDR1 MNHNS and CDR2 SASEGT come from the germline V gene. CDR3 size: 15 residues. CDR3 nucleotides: TGTGCCAGCCCGACAGGGGGCATTGGGAACACTGAAGCTTTCTTT. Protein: CASPTGGIGNTEAFF.

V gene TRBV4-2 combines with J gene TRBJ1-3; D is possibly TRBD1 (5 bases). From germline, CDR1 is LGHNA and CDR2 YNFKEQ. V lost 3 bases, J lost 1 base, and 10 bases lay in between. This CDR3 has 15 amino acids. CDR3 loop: CASSQGQRSGNTIYF. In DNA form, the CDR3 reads TGTGCCAGCAGCCAGGGGCAAAGATCTGGAAACACCATATATTTT.

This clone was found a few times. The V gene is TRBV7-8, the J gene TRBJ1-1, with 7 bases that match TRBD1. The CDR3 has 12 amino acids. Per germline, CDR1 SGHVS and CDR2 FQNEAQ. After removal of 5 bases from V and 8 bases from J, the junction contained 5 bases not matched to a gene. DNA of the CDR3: TGTGCCAGCAGCGAAAGGGACAGCGAAGCTTTCTTT. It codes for CASSERDSEAFF.

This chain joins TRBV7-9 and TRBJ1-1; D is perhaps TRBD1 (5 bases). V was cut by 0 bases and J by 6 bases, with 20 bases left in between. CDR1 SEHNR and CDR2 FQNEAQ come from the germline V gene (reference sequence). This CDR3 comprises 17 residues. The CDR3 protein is CASSLAAQGGVWAEAFF. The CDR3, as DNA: TGTGCCAGCAGCTTAGCGGCCCAGGGTGGAGTGTGGGCTGAAGCTTTCTTT.

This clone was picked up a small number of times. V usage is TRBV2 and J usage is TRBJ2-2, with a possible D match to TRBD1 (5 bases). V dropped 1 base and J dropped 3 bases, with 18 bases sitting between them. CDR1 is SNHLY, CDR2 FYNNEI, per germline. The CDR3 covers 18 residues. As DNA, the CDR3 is TGTGCCAGCAGTGAAGTGGTTAGGCAGGGTGTGGACACCGGGGAGCTGTTTTTT. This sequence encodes CASSEVVRQGVDTGELFF.

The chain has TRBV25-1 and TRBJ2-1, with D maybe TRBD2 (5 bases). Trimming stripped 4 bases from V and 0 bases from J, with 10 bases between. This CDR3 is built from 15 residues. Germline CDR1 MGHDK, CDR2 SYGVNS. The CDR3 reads CASSVGDPSYNEQFF. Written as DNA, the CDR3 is TGTGCCAGCAGTGTGGGAGATCCCTCCTACAATGAGCAGTTCTTC.

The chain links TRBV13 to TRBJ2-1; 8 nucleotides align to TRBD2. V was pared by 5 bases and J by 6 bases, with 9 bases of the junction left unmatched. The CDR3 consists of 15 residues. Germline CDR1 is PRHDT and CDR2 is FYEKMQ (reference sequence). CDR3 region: CASSLGGVLGNEQFF. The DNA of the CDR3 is TGTGCCAGCAGCCTCGGGGGGGTGCTGGGCAATGAGCAGTTCTTC.

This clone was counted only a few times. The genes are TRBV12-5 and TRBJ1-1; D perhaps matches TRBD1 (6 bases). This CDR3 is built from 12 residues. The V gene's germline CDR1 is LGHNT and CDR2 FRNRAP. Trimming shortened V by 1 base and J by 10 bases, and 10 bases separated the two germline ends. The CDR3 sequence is CASGLGGQGAFF. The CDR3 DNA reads TGTGCTAGTGGTTTGGGGGGGCAGGGAGCTTTCTTT.

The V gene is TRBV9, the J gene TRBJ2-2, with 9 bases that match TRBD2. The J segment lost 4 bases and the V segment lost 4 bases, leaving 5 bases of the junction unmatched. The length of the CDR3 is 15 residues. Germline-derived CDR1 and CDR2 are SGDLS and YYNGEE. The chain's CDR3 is CASSSPSGVTGELFF. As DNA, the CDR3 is TGTGCCAGCAGCTCGCCTAGCGGGGTCACCGGGGAGCTGTTTTTT.

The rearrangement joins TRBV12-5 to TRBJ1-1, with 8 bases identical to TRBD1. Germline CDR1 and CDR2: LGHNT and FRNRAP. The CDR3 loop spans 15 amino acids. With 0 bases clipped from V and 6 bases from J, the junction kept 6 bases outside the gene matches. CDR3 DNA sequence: TGTGCTAGTGGTTTGGTACAGGGGGAAGTCGCTGAAGCTTTCTTT. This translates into CASGLVQGEVAEAFF.

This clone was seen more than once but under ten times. Written as DNA, the CDR3 is TGTGCCAGTAGTATAAGCAGGGTGGCCTATGGCTACACCTTC. Amino acids: CASSISRVAYGYTF. The chain carries TRBV19 and TRBJ1-2; possible D gene TRBD1, 5 bases. This CDR3 contains 14 residues. V shed 2 bases and J shed 4 bases, with 11 bases lying between them. CDR1 is LNHDA and CDR2 is SQIVND in the germline V gene (reference sequence). Using reference TRBV19 and TRBJ1-2 for the parts outside the CDR3, the full variable domain is DGGITQSPKYLFRKEGQNVTLSCEQNLNHDAMYWYRQDPGQGLRLIYYSQIVNDFQKGDIAEGYSVSREKKESFPLTVTSAQKNPTAFYLCASSISRVAYGYTFGSGTRLTVV.

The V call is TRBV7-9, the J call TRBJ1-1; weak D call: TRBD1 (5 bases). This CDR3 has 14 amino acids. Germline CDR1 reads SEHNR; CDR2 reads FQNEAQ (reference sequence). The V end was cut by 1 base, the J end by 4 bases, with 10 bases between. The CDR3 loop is CASSLGAGGTEAFF. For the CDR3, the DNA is TGTGCCAGCAGCTTAGGGGCGGGGGGCACTGAAGCTTTCTTT.

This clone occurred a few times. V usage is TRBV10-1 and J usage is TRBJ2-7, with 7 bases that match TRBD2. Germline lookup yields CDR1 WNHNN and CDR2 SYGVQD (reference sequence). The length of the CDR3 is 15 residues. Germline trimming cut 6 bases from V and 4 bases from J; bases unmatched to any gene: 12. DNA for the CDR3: TGCGCCAGCAGCGATAATTTAGCGGGCGGTTACGAGCAGTACTTC. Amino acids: CASSDNLAGGYEQYF.

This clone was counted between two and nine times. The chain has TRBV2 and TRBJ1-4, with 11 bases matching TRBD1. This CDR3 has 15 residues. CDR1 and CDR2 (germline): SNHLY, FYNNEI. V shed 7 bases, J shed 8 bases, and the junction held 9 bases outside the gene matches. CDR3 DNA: TGTGCCAGCATGGGGAAAGGGACAGGGGGGGAAAAACTGTTTTTT. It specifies CASMGKGTGGEKLFF.

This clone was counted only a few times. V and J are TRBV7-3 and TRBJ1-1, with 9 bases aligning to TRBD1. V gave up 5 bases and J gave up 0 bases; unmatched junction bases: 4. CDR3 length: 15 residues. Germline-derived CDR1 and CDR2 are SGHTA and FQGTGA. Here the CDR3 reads CASSRDRAMNTEAFF. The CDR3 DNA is TGTGCCAGCAGCCGGGACAGGGCCATGAACACTGAAGCTTTCTTT.

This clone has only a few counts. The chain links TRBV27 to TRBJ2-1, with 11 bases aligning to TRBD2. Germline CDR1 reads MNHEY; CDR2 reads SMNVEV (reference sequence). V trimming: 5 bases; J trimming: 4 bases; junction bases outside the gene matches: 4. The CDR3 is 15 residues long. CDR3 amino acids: CASSLSGGAYNEQFF. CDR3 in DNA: TGTGCCAGCAGTCTTAGCGGGGGGGCTTACAATGAGCAGTTCTTC.

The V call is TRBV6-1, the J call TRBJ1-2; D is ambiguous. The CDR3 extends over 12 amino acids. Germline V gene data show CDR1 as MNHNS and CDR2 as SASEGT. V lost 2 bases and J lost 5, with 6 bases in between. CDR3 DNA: TGTGCCAGCAGTGAAAGGAGGTATGGCTACACCTTC. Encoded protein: CASSERRYGYTF.